One T cell receptor (beta chain) is described in this entry. No antigen is known for it. TCRdb itself ran the 5' RACE reads through MiXCR, one entry per CDR3 protein. Here the sample spans more than 650,000 distinct CDR3 sequences, roughly 12% being singletons. The data were taken from a study of CD8 T cells in ankylosing spondylitis. Overall study findings and caveats: Characteristic of ankylosing spondylitis blood, it appeared, was a TCR beta motif comprising roughly 8 highly homologous variants.

Germline-derived CDR1 and CDR2 are SGHRS and YFSETQ. Trimming shortened V by 0 bases and J by 4 bases, and 10 bases separated the two germline ends. CDR3 length: 14 residues. The chain employs TRBV5-1 and TRBJ1-2; no clear D. The sequence was collected from a male donor with ankylosing spondylitis. Sequenced sample: blood, either unsorted or a sorted T cell fraction (not recorded which). The chain's CDR3 is CASSLDPSGYGYTF. The DNA of the CDR3 is TGCGCCAGCAGCTTGGACCCCAGTGGCTATGGCTACACCTTC.